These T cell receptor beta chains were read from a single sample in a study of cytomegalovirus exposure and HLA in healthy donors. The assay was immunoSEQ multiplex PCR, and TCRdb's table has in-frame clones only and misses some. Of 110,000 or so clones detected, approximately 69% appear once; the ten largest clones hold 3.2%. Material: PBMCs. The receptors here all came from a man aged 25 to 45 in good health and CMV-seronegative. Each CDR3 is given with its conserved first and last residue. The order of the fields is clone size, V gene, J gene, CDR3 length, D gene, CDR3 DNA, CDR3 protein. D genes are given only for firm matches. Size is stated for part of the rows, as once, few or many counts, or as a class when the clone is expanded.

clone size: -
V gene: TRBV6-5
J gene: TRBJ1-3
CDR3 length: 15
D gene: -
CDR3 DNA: TGTGCCAGCAGTTACGGGGCGTACTCTGGAAACACCATATATTTT
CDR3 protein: CASSYGAYSGNTIYF

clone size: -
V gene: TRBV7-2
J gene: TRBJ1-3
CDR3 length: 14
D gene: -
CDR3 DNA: TGTGCCTCCTTGAGGCGCGGAGCTGGAAACACCATATATTTT
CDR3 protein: CASLRRGAGNTIYF

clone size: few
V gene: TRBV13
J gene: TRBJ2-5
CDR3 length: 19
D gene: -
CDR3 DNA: TGTGCCAGCAGCTCGACTTCCTCCCCGGAGAGGCTCGGTCAAGAGACCCAGTACTTC
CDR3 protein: CASSSTSSPERLGQETQYF

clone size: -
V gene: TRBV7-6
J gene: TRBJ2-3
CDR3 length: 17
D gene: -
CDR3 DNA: TGTGCCAGCAGCTTAGCGGGGGGGGCAGGGACCAGGGATACGCAGTATTTT
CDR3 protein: CASSLAGGAGTRDTQYF

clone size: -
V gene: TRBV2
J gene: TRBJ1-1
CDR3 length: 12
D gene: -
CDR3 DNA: TGTGCCAGCAGTGAACCGGGTGCTGAAGCTTTCTTT
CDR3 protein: CASSEPGAEAFF

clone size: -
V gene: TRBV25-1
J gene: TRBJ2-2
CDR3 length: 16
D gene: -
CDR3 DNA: TGTGCCAGCAGTGAATGGGGGGAAAGGGGCACCGGGGAGCTGTTTTTT
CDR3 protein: CASSEWGERGTGELFF

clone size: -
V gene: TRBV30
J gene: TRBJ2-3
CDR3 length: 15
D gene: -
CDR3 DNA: TGTGCCTGGACCCCGGGATCGGGAGCCGGAGATACGCAGTATTTT
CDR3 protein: CAWTPGSGAGDTQYF

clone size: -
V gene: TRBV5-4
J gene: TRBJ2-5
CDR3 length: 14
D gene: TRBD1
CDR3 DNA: TGTGCCAGCAGCCGGACAGGGCGTGGGGAGACCCAGTACTTC
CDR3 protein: CASSRTGRGETQYF

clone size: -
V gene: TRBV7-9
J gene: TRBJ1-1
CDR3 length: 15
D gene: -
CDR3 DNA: TGTGCCAGCAGCTTAGCGGCCCCCTTGGGGGCGAGAGCTTTCTTT
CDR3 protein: CASSLAAPLGARAFF

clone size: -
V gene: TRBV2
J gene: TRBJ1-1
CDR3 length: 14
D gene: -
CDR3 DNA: TGTGCCGGCAGTTCGGAGCTAGTCACTCGTGAAGCTTTCTTT
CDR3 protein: CAGSSELVTREAFF

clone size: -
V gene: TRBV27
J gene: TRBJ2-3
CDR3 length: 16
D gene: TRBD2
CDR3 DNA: TGTGCCAGCATTGGGACTAGCGGGATGAGGACAGATACGCAGTATTTT
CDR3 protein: CASIGTSGMRTDTQYF

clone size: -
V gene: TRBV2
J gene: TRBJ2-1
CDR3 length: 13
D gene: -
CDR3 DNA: TGTGCCAGCAGTGAAGTCCAGGGAAATGAGCAGTTCTTC
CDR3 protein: CASSEVQGNEQFF

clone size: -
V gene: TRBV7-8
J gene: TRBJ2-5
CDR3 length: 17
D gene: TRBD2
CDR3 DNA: TGTGCCAGCAGCTCGTTCCGACTAGCGGGAGGGTATACCGGCCAGTACTTC
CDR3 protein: CASSSFRLAGGYTGQYF